This T cell receptor beta chain was recovered during a study of shared clonotypes between healthy human individuals. Data came from immunoSEQ multiplex PCR; TCRdb stores just in-frame clones and leaves some out. Among millions of clones listed, 85% to 95% were seen once. On this clone itself: Its specificity is not known.

Overall study findings and caveats: Among donors, the sharing of clonotypes was expected to be influenced by sequencing depth. Though the depth was large, rarefaction showed that sorted-subset sequencing was incomplete. Collection of samples was limited to blood; tissue repertoires likely differ.

All donors were Caucasian adults living in Nashville, Tennessee. From germline, CDR1 is WNHNN and CDR2 SYGVQD (reference sequence). The CDR3 sequence is 15 residues long. V gave up 1 base and J gave up 3 bases, with 13 bases separating them. The rearrangement joins TRBV10-1 to TRBJ2-7, with D perhaps assigned TRBD1 or TRBD2 (6 bases each). The sequence was obtained from a man aged 18 to 35 in good health. The sequenced sample was naive CD4+ T cells sorted from blood. Subset denoted: CD45RA+ positively selected. The CDR3 DNA is TGCGCCAGCAGTGAGTTTTTAGGGGGGTTCTACGAGCAGTACTTC. Protein sequence: CASSEFLGGFYEQYF.